Listed below are T cell receptor beta chains from one sample, sequenced in a study of shared clonotypes between healthy human individuals. The repertoire was sequenced with immunoSEQ multiplex PCR; TCRdb's copy has only in-frame clones and lacks some. The sample has 600,000 to 800,000 clones; about two thirds are singletons. The material sequenced was memory CD4+ T cells sorted from blood. The source is a woman younger than 45 in good health. The CDR3 runs from the conserved cysteine through the conserved F or W. The order of the fields is V gene, CDR3 protein.

V gene: TRBV7-6
CDR3 protein: CASSIGLAAVEQYF

V gene: TRBV5-5
CDR3 protein: CASSLFTGDKETQYF

V gene: TRBV18
CDR3 protein: CASARGTGGNTEAFF

V gene: TRBV28
CDR3 protein: CASSPALAGAYNEQFF

V gene: TRBV28
CDR3 protein: CASCQQGSDTEAFF

V gene: TRBV29-1
CDR3 protein: CSVEGTPSRPNYGYTF

V gene: TRBV10-3
CDR3 protein: CAISPGLAGGSNEQFF

V gene: TRBV29-1
CDR3 protein: CSGSGIAGGPGNEQFF

V gene: TRBV19
CDR3 protein: CASSVLRGQGTEAFF

V gene: TRBV30
CDR3 protein: CAWTEAGTPENEQFF

V gene: TRBV11-2
CDR3 protein: CASSIGGSGRSSYNEQFF

V gene: TRBV11-2
CDR3 protein: CASSLEATGGFSLTDTQYF

V gene: TRBV6-5
CDR3 protein: CASTLLANTGELFF

V gene: TRBV18
CDR3 protein: CASSPPTVSTDTQYF

V gene: TRBV29-1
CDR3 protein: CSGHGTGNQPQHF

V gene: TRBV27
CDR3 protein: CASSSGIRQYF

V gene: TRBV12-5
CDR3 protein: CASGLFGPNGNTIYF

V gene: TRBV29-1
CDR3 protein: CSVVRLVGETQYF

V gene: TRBV11-2
CDR3 protein: CASSMWTSGKNEQFF

V gene: TRBV2
CDR3 protein: CASNRQGGSETQYF

V gene: TRBV5-1
CDR3 protein: CASSLFGEAFF

V gene: TRBV18
CDR3 protein: CASSPRTRAGELFF

V gene: TRBV6-1
CDR3 protein: CASMVDPGANVLTF

V gene: TRBV28
CDR3 protein: CASSRGTGTWSGSYNEQFF

V gene: TRBV30
CDR3 protein: CAWSPGGSGTQETQYF

V gene: TRBV5-1
CDR3 protein: CASSSFGGGPEQFF

V gene: TRBV20-1
CDR3 protein: CRATGIYGYTF

V gene: TRBV15
CDR3 protein: CATSRGQGSPYSNQPQHF

V gene: TRBV28
CDR3 protein: CASSLVYEQYF

V gene: TRBV4-1
CDR3 protein: CASSQRPQEPNYGYTF

V gene: TRBV6-5
CDR3 protein: CASSYKPGRTEAFF

V gene: TRBV21-1
CDR3 protein: CASTIEGGQGYNEQFF